Below are 19 T cell receptor beta chains sequenced from a single sample in a study of cytomegalovirus exposure and HLA in healthy donors. Researchers ran the PCR with 60 Vbeta and 13 Jbeta primers. Profiling relied on immunoSEQ multiplex PCR, and the TCRdb table lists in-frame clones only, not all of them. The table records under 200,000 clones, roughly four fifths of them present only once. Sequenced input: PBMCs. These receptor sequences come from a middle-aged man in good health and CMV-seronegative.

V usage is TRBV5-6 and J usage is TRBJ2-1; TRBD2 matches at 10 bases. Germline CDR1 and CDR2: SGHDT and YYEEEE. The V gene end was trimmed by 2 bases and the J gene end by 2 bases; junction bases not matched to a gene: 1. This CDR3 comprises 15 residues. CDR3 amino acids: CASSLSGGAYNEQFF. The CDR3 bases are TGTGCCAGCAGCTTAAGCGGGGGGGCCTACAATGAGCAGTTCTTC.

The genes are TRBV27 and TRBJ2-2; tentative D call: TRBD1 (6 bases). The CDR3 sequence is 18 residues long. CDR1 is MNHEY, CDR2 SMNVEV, per germline (reference sequence). V was shortened by 6 bases and J by 3 bases, with 23 bases between the two germline ends. In nucleotides, the CDR3 is TGTGCCAGCAGACCGGGACATTCAGCGATACCCTACACCGGGGAGCTGTTTTTT. It codes for CASRPGHSAIPYTGELFF.

For this clone: This sample also contains other DNA sequences that code for the same CDR3. The V and J genes are TRBV7-9 and TRBJ1-1; D is possibly TRBD1 (5 bases). Germline CDR1 is SEHNR and CDR2 is FQNEAQ (reference sequence). V was shortened by 3 bases and J by 2 bases, with 7 bases between the two germline ends. There are 13 residues in the CDR3. DNA for the CDR3: TGTGCCAGCAGCTTGCAGGGAAACACTGAAGCTTTCTTT. Protein product: CASSLQGNTEAFF.

The rearrangement uses TRBV5-6 and TRBJ1-1; 8 bases fit TRBD1. This CDR3 has 15 residues. J gave up 4 bases and V 0 bases, and 5 bases lay outside the gene matches. CDR1 SGHDT and CDR2 YYEEEE come from the germline V gene. The CDR3 protein is CASSLVQGVITEAFF. The DNA of the CDR3 is TGTGCCAGCAGCTTGGTACAGGGGGTGATCACTGAAGCTTTCTTT.

V gene TRBV28 combines with J gene TRBJ2-2; TRBD1 agrees at 9 bases. J lost 1 base, V lost 5 bases, and 11 bases had no gene match. CDR1 and CDR2 (germline): MDHEN, SYDVKM. This CDR3 contains 18 residues. The CDR3 is CASSPKMDRGGNTGELFF. CDR3 sequence (DNA): TGTGCCAGCAGTCCTAAGATGGACAGGGGAGGGAACACCGGGGAGCTGTTTTTT.

The chain uses TRBV5-1 and TRBJ1-1, with a tentative D call TRBD1 (6 bases). This CDR3 contains 14 residues. Germline V gives CDR1 SGHRS, CDR2 YFSETQ. V shed 2 bases and J shed 2 bases, with 10 bases lying between them. CDR3 sequence (DNA): TGCGCCAGCAGCTTCGGGGGGACAAACACTGAAGCTTTCTTT. Translating gives CASSFGGTNTEAFF. Full variable domain (rest looked up from reference TRBV5-1 and TRBJ1-1): KAGVTQTPRYLIKTRGQQVTLSCSPISGHRSVSWYQQTPGQGLQFLFEYFSETQRNKGNFPGRFSGRQFSNSRSEMNVSTLELGDSALYLCASSFGGTNTEAFFGQGTRLTVV.

CDR3 sequence reads: CASSSHLGSSGNTIYF. The CDR3 region has the DNA TGTGCCAGCAGTTCCCATCTCGGGAGCTCTGGAAACACCATATATTTT. The V gene is TRBV6-6, the J gene TRBJ1-3; D gene uncertain. The CDR3 length is 16 residues. V dropped 4 bases and J dropped 0 bases, with 13 bases sitting between them. Germline loops: CDR1 MNHNY, CDR2 SVGAGI (reference sequence).

This chain joins TRBV5-8 and TRBJ2-7, with a weak D call TRBD2 (6 bases). The ends were cut back, 1 base at V and 3 bases at J, with 8 bases in the middle. Germline lookup yields CDR1 SGHTS and CDR2 YDEGEE. The CDR3 contains 13 residues. CDR3 in DNA: TGTGCCAGCAGCTTGCCGGGAGACTACGAGCAGTACTTC. Its translation is CASSLPGDYEQYF.

This clone occurred once. The CDR3 loop is CASSSGVGTIQYF. CDR3 nucleotides: TGTGCCAGCAGCTCTGGGGTTGGGACTATTCAGTACTTC. The chain combines TRBV7-2 with TRBJ2-7, with 7 bases fitting TRBD2. The length of the CDR3 is 13 residues. Trimming took 4 bases from V and 10 from J; bases not matched to a gene: 10. CDR1 is SGHTA and CDR2 is FQGNSA in the germline V gene.

The chain employs TRBV30 and TRBJ2-3; D ambiguous. CDR3 length: 10 residues. Germline assignment: CDR1 GTSNPN and CDR2 SVGIG (reference sequence). Trimming left V 5 bases short and J 7 bases short, with 7 bases between. CDR3 DNA sequence: TGTGCCTGGCTGGAGAATACGCAGTATTTT. Translation: CAWLENTQYF.

In nucleotides, the CDR3 is TGTGCCAGCAGCCCCTCCGGCTACGAGCAGTACTTC. It is translated as CASSPSGYEQYF. This chain joins TRBV7-8 and TRBJ2-7; D is uncertain. Germline assignment: CDR1 SGHVS and CDR2 FQNEAQ. The ends were cut back, 5 bases at V and 3 bases at J, with 8 bases in the middle. This CDR3 spans 12 amino acids.

Notes on this clone: Additional DNA sequences in this sample encode the identical CDR3. V is TRBV5-4 and J is TRBJ2-5; 8 bases agree with TRBD2. The CDR3 is 15 residues long. V gave up 0 bases and J gave up 1 base; unmatched junction bases: 2. CDR1 is SGHNT and CDR2 is YYREEE in the germline V gene (reference sequence). CDR3 nucleotides: TGTGCCAGCAGCTTGGCCGGGAGGGGCCAAGAGACCCAGTACTTC. Residues: CASSLAGRGQETQYF.

The V and J genes are TRBV5-1 and TRBJ2-1; 9 bases fit TRBD1. The germline CDR1 and CDR2 sequences are SGHRS and YFSETQ. This CDR3 has 17 amino acids. V lost 3 bases to trimming and J lost 5 bases; unmatched junction nucleotides: 12. In DNA, the CDR3 is TGCGCCAGCAGCTCCGGGACAGGGTTCCCTTACCACAATGAGCAGTTCTTC. Translated, it gives CASSSGTGFPYHNEQFF. Full variable domain (remainder filled in from reference TRBV5-1 and TRBJ2-1): KAGVTQTPRYLIKTRGQQVTLSCSPISGHRSVSWYQQTPGQGLQFLFEYFSETQRNKGNFPGRFSGRQFSNSRSEMNVSTLELGDSALYLCASSSGTGFPYHNEQFFGPGTRLTVL.

This clone was counted only a few times. V and J are TRBV5-1 and TRBJ2-7, with D possibly being TRBD1 (6 bases). This CDR3 contains 14 residues. V dropped 2 bases and J dropped 0 bases, with 9 bases sitting between them. CDR1 and CDR2 from the germline V gene are SGHRS and YFSETQ. The DNA of the CDR3 is TGCGCCAGCAGCTTTGGACAGAACTCCTACGAGCAGTACTTC. Protein product: CASSFGQNSYEQYF.

V and J are TRBV10-1 and TRBJ2-3, with TRBD2 matching over 12 bases. Germline CDR1 reads WNHNN; CDR2 reads SYGVQD (reference sequence). V was clipped by 5 bases and J by 7 bases; unmatched bases: 16. The CDR3 covers 18 residues. CDR3 sequence reads: CASSNLLPLAGGVNTQYF. CDR3 nucleotides: TGCGCCAGCAGTAACCTACTCCCACTAGCGGGGGGAGTAAATACGCAGTATTTT.

The chain joins TRBV19 to TRBJ1-1, with TRBD1 as a possible D gene (5 bases). Germline V gene data show CDR1 as LNHDA and CDR2 as SQIVND (reference sequence). V was trimmed by 9 bases and J by 5 bases, leaving 22 bases between them. The CDR3 is 15 residues long. The CDR3 sequence is CASVRDGFGGTEAFF. The CDR3 DNA reads TGTGCCAGCGTCCGGGACGGCTTTGGAGGGACTGAAGCTTTCTTT.

The chain uses TRBV5-1 and TRBJ1-2; D is possibly TRBD1 (5 bases). Trimming cost V 8 bases and J 2 bases, with 13 bases left between them. Germline V gives CDR1 SGHRS, CDR2 YFSETQ. This CDR3 comprises 13 residues. The chain's CDR3 is CASGAEGNYGYTF. CDR3 DNA: TGCGCCAGTGGGGCGGAGGGAAACTATGGCTACACCTTC.

This chain links TRBV10-3 with TRBJ2-7; 9 bases align to TRBD1. The V gene's germline CDR1 is ENHRY and CDR2 SYGVKD. The junction had 10 bases not matched to a gene; V was cut back by 7 bases and J by 3 bases. This CDR3 is 15 amino acids long. The CDR3 nucleotides read TGTGCCATCAACTCCGGGACAGGGACGTACTACGAGCAGTACTTC. It specifies CAINSGTGTYYEQYF.

The chain couples TRBV2 to TRBJ1-3; D is uncertain. The germline gives CDR1 SNHLY, CDR2 FYNNEI. The CDR3 runs to 12 residues. Trimming stripped 6 bases from V and 4 bases from J, with 7 bases between. In DNA form, the CDR3 reads TGTGCCAGCAGGGAAACAGGAAACACCATATATTTT. Its translation is CASRETGNTIYF.